This T cell receptor beta chain was recorded in a study of blood T cell repertoires in COVID-19. Study details: Acute and convalescent COVID-19 samples came from the United States, Italy and Spain. Sources were T cells, B-cell-depleted T cells, or PBMCs; the material itself was cDNA or gDNA.

V dropped 6 bases and J dropped 7; count of bases not matched to a gene: 9. Germline V gene lookup returns CDR1 MNHEY and CDR2 SVGEGT. The CDR3 is made up of 14 amino acids. In the original processing: By means of reference gene primer amplification, nucleated cell counts were estimated. This table comes from immunoSEQ multiplex PCR, and its TCRdb copy is limited to in-frame clones, with some not included. D and trimming were read from the DNA, whereas the V and J calls and clone size are those reported in that table. This sample has over 250,000 clones, with roughly 85% found just once. The origin of this receptor is a woman in her forties or fifties who had recovered from COVID-19. The V call is TRBV6-2 or TRBV6-3, the J call TRBJ1-5; 7 bases fit TRBD1. The sequenced sample was peripheral blood. CDR3: CASSWHRGRQPQHF. For the CDR3, the DNA is TGTGCCAGCAGCTGGCACAGGGGCCGGCAGCCCCAGCATTTT.